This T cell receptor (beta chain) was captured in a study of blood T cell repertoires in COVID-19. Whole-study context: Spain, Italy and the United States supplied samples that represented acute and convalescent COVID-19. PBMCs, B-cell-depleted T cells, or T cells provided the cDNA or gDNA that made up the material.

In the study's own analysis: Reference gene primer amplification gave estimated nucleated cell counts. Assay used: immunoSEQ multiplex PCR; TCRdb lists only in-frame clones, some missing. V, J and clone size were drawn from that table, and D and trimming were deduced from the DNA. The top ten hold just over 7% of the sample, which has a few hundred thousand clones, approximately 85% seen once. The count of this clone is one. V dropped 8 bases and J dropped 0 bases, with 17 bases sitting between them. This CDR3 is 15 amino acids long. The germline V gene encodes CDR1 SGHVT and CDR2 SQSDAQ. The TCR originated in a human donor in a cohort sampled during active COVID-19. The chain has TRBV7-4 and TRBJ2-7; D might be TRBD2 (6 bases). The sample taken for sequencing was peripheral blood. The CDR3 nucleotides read TGTGCCAGCTCGGACGCGGGGCCCACCTCCTACGAGCAGTACTTC. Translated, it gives CASSDAGPTSYEQYF.